This entry features one T cell receptor beta chain sequence. As processed by the authors: Cell counts per sample came from amplifying reference gene primers. The table came from immunoSEQ multiplex PCR; TCRdb's copy has only in-frame clones and leaves some out. V, J and clone size are taken as reported in that table, and D and trimming were inferred from the DNA itself. This table has fewer than 200,000 clones, around 67% appearing once. This sample is part of a study of blood T cell repertoires in COVID-19. Across the whole study: Spain, Italy and the United States supplied samples that represented acute and convalescent COVID-19.

V dropped 7 bases and J dropped 5 bases, with 17 bases sitting between them. CDR1 is MDHEN and CDR2 is SYDVKM in the germline V gene. This CDR3 has 14 residues. The sequenced material came from peripheral blood. The chain carries TRBV28 and TRBJ1-2; D perhaps matches TRBD1 (6 bases). The source is a woman aged 80 or over with acute or convalescent COVID-19. This CDR3 is CASTQGQGRYGYTF. The CDR3 nucleotides read TGTGCCAGCACCCAAGGGCAGGGGAGATATGGCTACACCTTC.